This TCR beta chain came from a study of cytomegalovirus exposure and HLA in healthy donors. Study-wide results and limits: Later analysis suggested most CMV-associated TCR beta chains were HLA-restricted.

Note on this clone: Its specificity is unknown.

The PCR made use of 60 Vbeta and 13 Jbeta primers. Sequenced by immunoSEQ multiplex PCR; TCRdb stores in-frame clones only, minus some. In the table there are about 93,000 clones, less than 80% of which are singletons. CDR3 size: 14 residues. Per germline, CDR1 SGHVS and CDR2 FNYEAQ. V dropped 1 base and J dropped 9; count of bases not matched to a gene: 6. The source material was PBMCs. The receptor comes from a middle-aged woman in good health and CMV-seronegative. This chain uses TRBV7-6 with TRBJ2-4; 7 nucleotides align to TRBD2. This chain's CDR3 is CASSLGGGGGIQYF. CDR3 DNA: TGTGCCAGCAGCTTAGGTGGCGGCGGGGGCATTCAGTACTTC. Full variable domain (remainder filled in from reference TRBV7-6 and TRBJ2-4): GAGVSQSPRYKVTKRGQDVALRCDPISGHVSLYWYRQALGQGPEFLTYFNYEAQQDKSGLPNDRFSAERPEGSISTLTIQRTEQRDSAMYRCASSLGGGGGIQYFGAGTRLSVL.